This entry is about one TCR beta chain. The antigen remains undetermined. The germline CDR1 and CDR2 sequences are MDHEN and SYDVKM. Trimming stripped 5 bases from V and 3 bases from J, with 14 bases between. The CDR3 loop spans 15 amino acids. This entry belongs to a study of cytomegalovirus exposure and HLA in healthy donors. Study details: The approximately 120 validation repertoires used the same platform as the 650 to 850 first-cohort repertoires (as reported by a later analysis).

Study-level points and caveats: In vitro checks showed that a few CMV-associated chains really do target CMV antigens. Associated with cytomegalovirus, according to the listing, were 170 or so TCR beta chains.

This table comes from immunoSEQ multiplex PCR, and its TCRdb copy is limited to in-frame clones, with some not included. The data show 70,000 to 75,000 clones, approximately 94% seen once. The gene calls are TRBV28 and TRBJ2-1; weak D call: TRBD2 (7 bases). The clonotype originates from a young woman in good health and CMV-seronegative. The specimen was PBMCs. CDR3 loop: CASSTPGGLYNEQFF. CDR3 nucleotide sequence: TGTGCCAGCAGTACCCCGGGGGGCCTCTACAATGAGCAGTTCTTC.